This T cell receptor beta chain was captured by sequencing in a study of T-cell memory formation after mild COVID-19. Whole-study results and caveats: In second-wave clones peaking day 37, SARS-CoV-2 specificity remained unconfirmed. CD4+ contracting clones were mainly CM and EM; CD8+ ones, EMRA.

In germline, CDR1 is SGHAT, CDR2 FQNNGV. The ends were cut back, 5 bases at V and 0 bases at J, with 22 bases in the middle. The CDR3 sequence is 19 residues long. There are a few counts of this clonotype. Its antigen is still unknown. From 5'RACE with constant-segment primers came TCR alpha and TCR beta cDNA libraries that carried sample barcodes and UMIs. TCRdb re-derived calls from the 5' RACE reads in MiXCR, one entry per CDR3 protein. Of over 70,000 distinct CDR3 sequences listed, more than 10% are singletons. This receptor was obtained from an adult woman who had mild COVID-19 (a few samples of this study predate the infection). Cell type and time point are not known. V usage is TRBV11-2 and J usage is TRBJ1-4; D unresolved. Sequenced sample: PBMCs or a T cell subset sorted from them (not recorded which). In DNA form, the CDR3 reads TGTGCCAGCAGCCCCGAACCCTTGTGGGAGGCCGCAACTAATGAAAAACTGTTTTTT. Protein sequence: CASSPEPLWEAATNEKLFF.